The 23 T cell receptor beta chains listed next were all sequenced from one sample in a study of beta chain features in type 1 diabetes. The isolated RNA, all of it, was reverse transcribed, so expressed TCRB transcripts were what got sequenced. Repertoires were generated with immunoSEQ multiplex PCR, while TCRdb's copy carries only in-frame clones and drops some. In the table there are roughly 400,000 clones, approximately 13% of which are singletons. The sample comprised naive CD4+ T cells from blood. These receptors originate from a man in his thirties or forties in good health.

This clone was seen a handful of times. This chain uses TRBV4-3 with TRBJ2-2; D is ambiguous. Germline loops: CDR1 LGHNA, CDR2 YSLEER. The CDR3 is 21 residues long. The V and J ends lost 4 bases and 7 bases respectively, with 34 bases between them. The CDR3 region is CASSPSLRLRHSKGSFGELFF. CDR3 in DNA: TGCGCCAGCAGCCCCTCTTTGCGGCTCAGACACTCGAAAGGATCCTTCGGGGAGCTGTTTTTT.

This clone was counted a few times. This rearrangement joins TRBV11-2 to TRBJ1-4; no definite D call. Looked up from germline, CDR1 is SGHAT and CDR2 is FQNNGV. The CDR3 spans 14 residues. V was cut by 2 bases and J by 10 bases, with 14 bases left in between. The CDR3 coding sequence is TGTGCCAGCAGCTTAAAGTCCCATAGCGGAAAACTGTTTTTT. Amino acid sequence: CASSLKSHSGKLFF.

This clone was seen a few times. The rearrangement uses TRBV20-1 and TRBJ2-7; no clear D gene. The V and J ends lost 6 bases and 4 bases respectively, with 10 bases between them. Per germline, CDR1 DFQATT and CDR2 SNEGSKA (reference sequence). This CDR3 comprises 11 residues. The CDR3 sequence: CSAPSRYEQYF. Here the CDR3 DNA reads TGCAGTGCCCCATCCCGTTACGAGCAGTACTTC.

This clone turned up a few times. The genes are TRBV5-1 and TRBJ2-1; 9 bases match TRBD1. Looked up from germline, CDR1 is SGHRS and CDR2 is YFSETQ. Trimming removed 8 bases from V and 6 bases from J; junction bases left unmatched: 12. The CDR3 runs to 15 residues. The CDR3 DNA follows: TGCGCCAGTACTTCTCCGGGACAGGGCGCCAATGAGCAGTTCTTC. Protein sequence: CASTSPGQGANEQFF.

Ten or more counts support this clone. This rearrangement joins TRBV29-1 to TRBJ2-6; D gene unclear. Trimming took off 5 bases at V and 0 bases at J, with 8 bases between the two ends. The CDR3 contains 14 residues. The germline V gene encodes CDR1 SQVTM and CDR2 ANQGSEA. CDR3 protein: CSVSLSSGANVLTF. The CDR3 DNA sequence: TGCAGCGTTTCCCTTAGCTCTGGGGCCAACGTCCTGACTTTC.

The chain joins TRBV4-2 to TRBJ2-4, with 7 bases aligning to TRBD2. V lost 1 base to trimming and J lost 4 bases; unmatched junction nucleotides: 13. Germline CDR1 LGHNA, CDR2 YNFKEQ. This CDR3 region has 18 residues. CDR3 in DNA: TGTGCCAGCAGCCAAGCTAACTCGGGAGGTTCGGGGAAAAACATTCAGTACTTC. This codes for CASSQANSGGSGKNIQYF.

The chain employs TRBV5-1 and TRBJ2-3, with 10 bases aligning to TRBD2. With V trimmed by 7 bases and J by 5 bases, 7 bases remained unmatched. CDR3 length equals 14 residues. Looked up from germline, CDR1 is SGHRS and CDR2 is YFSETQ. As DNA, the CDR3 is TGCGCCAGCGGGAGCGGGAGGGCCGTAGATACGCAGTATTTT. This translates into CASGSGRAVDTQYF.

This clone was recorded a few times. V and J are TRBV5-4 and TRBJ2-5, with D possibly matching TRBD2 (5 bases). CDR1 is SGHNT, CDR2 YYREEE, per germline (reference sequence). Trimming pared 4 bases from V and 5 bases from J, leaving 6 bases between. This CDR3 is 11 amino acids long. The CDR3 region is CASSGGETQYF. For the CDR3, the DNA is TGTGCCAGCAGCGGCGGGGAGACCCAGTACTTC.

The J gene is TRBJ1-2, the V gene TRBV6-6, with D possibly matching TRBD1 (5 bases). This CDR3 has 13 amino acids. CDR1 and CDR2 (germline): MNHNY, SVGAGI (reference sequence). Trimming cost V 8 bases and J 4 bases, with 14 bases left between them. The CDR3 sequence is CASSGSRSYGYTF. The CDR3 region has the DNA TGTGCCAGCTCAGGGTCTAGGAGCTATGGCTACACCTTC.

This clone was counted only a few times. The V gene is TRBV7-9, the J gene TRBJ2-7; TRBD1 aligns across 7 bases. CDR1 is SEHNR, CDR2 FQNEAQ, per germline (reference sequence). This CDR3 region has 14 residues. V gave up 8 bases and J gave up 4 bases; unmatched junction bases: 11. For the CDR3, the DNA is TGTGCCAGCTTGATGACAGGGTTCGGGTACGAGCAGTACTTC. Encoded protein: CASLMTGFGYEQYF. The variable domain in full, completed from reference TRBV7-9 and TRBJ2-7, reads DTGVSQNPRHKITKRGQNVTFRCDPISEHNRLYWYRQTLGQGPEFLTYFQNEAQLEKSRLLSDRFSAERPKGSFSTLEIQRTEQGDSAMYLCASLMTGFGYEQYFGPGTRLTVT.

The chain couples TRBV7-9 to TRBJ1-2; maybe TRBD1 (6 bases). The germline CDR1 and CDR2 sequences are SEHNR and FQNEAQ (reference sequence). The CDR3 covers 11 residues. The ends were cut back, 6 bases at V and 7 bases at J, with 9 bases in the middle. CDR3 region: CASSPGVGYTF. The CDR3 nucleotides read TGTGCCAGCAGTCCAGGGGTTGGCTACACCTTC. Variable domain in full (rest from reference TRBV7-9 and TRBJ1-2): DTGVSQNPRHKITKRGQNVTFRCDPISEHNRLYWYRQTLGQGPEFLTYFQNEAQLEKSRLLSDRFSAERPKGSFSTLEIQRTEQGDSAMYLCASSPGVGYTFGSGTRLTVV.

This sequence joins TRBV29-1 and TRBJ2-7; a possible D gene is TRBD2 (7 bases). Germline V gene data show CDR1 as SQVTM and CDR2 as ANQGSEA. This CDR3 is built from 12 residues. V was trimmed by 2 bases and J by 6 bases, leaving 11 bases between them. The CDR3 DNA reads as TGCAGCGTTGAATGGGGGGGGCGCGAGCAGTACGTC. This sequence encodes CSVEWGGREQYV.

This clone was detected only a few times. The J gene is TRBJ2-5, the V gene TRBV7-7, with D perhaps assigned TRBD1 or TRBD2 (5 bases each). CDR3 length equals 14 residues. V was clipped by 5 bases and J by 4 bases, with 14 bases between them. Germline loops: CDR1 SSHAT, CDR2 FNYEAQ (reference sequence). The CDR3 protein is CASSEVGAGETQYF. The DNA of the CDR3 is TGTGCCAGCAGCGAGGTCGGGGCGGGAGAGACCCAGTACTTC.

This chain links TRBV5-1 with TRBJ2-3; no reliable D call. V was pared by 1 base and J by 11 bases, with 14 bases between. CDR3 length: 13 amino acids. The germline gives CDR1 SGHRS, CDR2 YFSETQ. CDR3: CASSLNVGQRQYF. The CDR3 bases are TGCGCCAGCAGCTTGAACGTCGGGCAGAGGCAGTATTTT.

This clone was recorded a few times. The chain is built from TRBV5-1 and TRBJ2-5; a possible D gene is TRBD2 (6 bases). CDR1 and CDR2 (germline): SGHRS, YFSETQ. The CDR3 is made up of 15 amino acids. Trimming took 3 bases from V and 5 from J, leaving 17 bases between them. As DNA, the CDR3 is TGCGCCAGCAGCTCATGGGGCCCGGAGGGGGAGACCCAGTACTTC. Translation: CASSSWGPEGETQYF. Full variable domain (rest looked up from reference TRBV5-1 and TRBJ2-5): KAGVTQTPRYLIKTRGQQVTLSCSPISGHRSVSWYQQTPGQGLQFLFEYFSETQRNKGNFPGRFSGRQFSNSRSEMNVSTLELGDSALYLCASSSWGPEGETQYFGPGTRLLVL.

Only a few counts were recorded for this clone. J is TRBJ1-4 and V is TRBV7-6, with unresolved D. Trimming removed 5 bases at V and 7 bases at J, with 8 bases between. CDR3 length equals 12 residues. In germline, CDR1 is SGHVS, CDR2 FNYEAQ. The CDR3 sequence is CASSLFGEKLFF. The CDR3 coding sequence is TGTGCCAGCAGCCTGTTTGGTGAAAAACTGTTTTTT.

V is TRBV15 and J is TRBJ1-3, with D unresolved. This CDR3 has 15 residues. Deletions cut 3 bases from V and 4 bases from J, with 13 bases between. Germline V lookup: CDR1 LNHNV, CDR2 YYDKDF (reference sequence). This CDR3 is CATSRIVGSGNTIYF. The CDR3 DNA reads as TGTGCCACCAGCAGGATTGTAGGGAGCGGAAACACCATATATTTT.

The chain uses TRBV30 and TRBJ1-2; TRBD1 matches 8 bases. The germline V gene has CDR1 GTSNPN and CDR2 SVGIG (reference sequence). CDR3 length equals 13 residues. V trimming: 0 bases; J trimming: 8 bases; junction bases outside the gene matches: 5. This CDR3 reads CAWSVGQGRGYTF. In DNA, the CDR3 is TGTGCCTGGAGTGTCGGACAGGGACGCGGCTACACCTTC. The variable domain in full, with the rest retrieved from reference TRBV30 and TRBJ1-2, is SQTIHQWPATLVQPVGSPLSLECTVEGTSNPNLYWYRQAAGRGLQLLFYSVGIGQISSEVPQNLSASRPQDRQFILSSKKLLLSDSGFYLCAWSVGQGRGYTFGSGTRLTVV.

This clone has more than one count but fewer than ten. For the CDR3, the DNA is TGTGCCAGCAGTGTAGGACTTGGGGACGAGCAGTACGTC. Its translation is CASSVGLGDEQYV. The chain has TRBV6-1 and TRBJ2-7; maybe TRBD2 (5 bases). CDR1 and CDR2 (germline): MNHNS, SASEGT. With 4 bases removed from V and 5 bases from J, the gap between germline ends came to 12 bases. The CDR3 runs to 13 residues.

This clone showed up just a few times. Different DNA sequences within this sample yield the same CDR3. The V gene is TRBV6-5, the J gene TRBJ2-5; D remains ambiguous. From germline, CDR1 is MNHEY and CDR2 SVGAGI. V shed 2 bases and J shed 5 bases, with 3 bases lying between them. CDR3 size: 11 residues. CDR3 DNA sequence: TGTGCCAGCAGTTACCTGGAGACCCAGTACTTC. Its translation: CASSYLETQYF.

The chain employs TRBV6-6 and TRBJ2-1; D ambiguous. V was trimmed by 5 bases and J by 5 bases, leaving 13 bases between them. This CDR3 comprises 14 residues. CDR1 and CDR2 (germline): MNHNY, SVGAGI (reference sequence). CDR3 sequence: CASSLYPDNNEQFF. In DNA form, the CDR3 reads TGTGCCAGCAGTCTATATCCCGATAACAATGAGCAGTTCTTC.

This clone occurred a few times. The chain recombines TRBV5-4 with TRBJ2-1; D is uncertain. V was cut by 0 bases and J by 5 bases, with 6 bases left in between. CDR1 is SGHNT, CDR2 YYREEE, per germline (reference sequence). The CDR3 runs to 13 residues. DNA of the CDR3: TGTGCCAGCAGCTTGGTGGAGAACAATGAGCAGTTCTTC. It encodes CASSLVENNEQFF.

This chain connects TRBV7-9 to TRBJ2-7, with D unclear. Germline CDR1 and CDR2: SEHNR and FQNEAQ (reference sequence). V was clipped by 5 bases and J by 4 bases, with 21 bases between them. CDR3 length: 16 residues. The CDR3 DNA reads as TGTGCCAGCAGCGATATTGCTTTCGCGAACGCATACGAGCAGTACGTC. Amino acid sequence: CASSDIAFANAYEQYV.